This T cell receptor (beta chain) was recovered during a study of T cell responses to AZD1222 COVID-19 vaccine (dated by TCRdb to the early 2020s). General notes on the study: AZD1222 recipients whose second dose came at about 4 weeks and those whose second dose came at about 12 weeks were combined into one group, since spike-specific TCR depth and breadth did not differ between the two schedules. Trial participants were enrolled by age into subgroups of 18-55, 56-69 and 70-plus years, and roughly 150, 30 and 60 TCR-sequenced participants, respectively, were included in these subgroups. TCR sequencing was performed for about 240 trial participants, of whom 207 were given two doses of AZD1222 and about 25 were given two doses of MenACWY control vaccine.

Regarding this clone: The target of this receptor is not known. At one end, the junction sequence differs from germline, possibly due to a read error.

Paper-wide results and their limitations: Epitopes outside the regions mutated in the B.1.351 and B.1.1.7 variants were reportedly recognized by nearly half of the unique spike-specific TCRs. A significant rise in spike-specific TCR breadth and depth was observed after two AZD1222 doses relative to day 0 and relative to MenACWY recipients. CD4 TCRs associated with the vaccine covered the entire spike protein, and the dominant responses were in regions 160-218 and 743-854. Conclusions about previously exposed vaccinees are limited because only 5 or 6 AZD1222 recipients were SARS-CoV-2 seropositive at baseline. Most participants were white British and females outnumbered males, and the authors suggested that clonal diversity may have been underestimated. In the small 56-69-year group, the increase in depth fell short of significance, most likely because of low power. Because no samples from the day 14 peak response were available, repertoires could be characterized only after the peak T cell response.

What this sample's time point label stands for: baseline before first vaccination. The vaccinee samples were drawn from two UK trials, COV001 and COV002, one of which was a single-blind randomized controlled phase 2/3 trial testing AZD1222 (ChAdOx1 nCoV-19) in healthy adults. For TCRbeta chain sequencing, PBMC samples from trial participants were taken at day 0 and at day 28 after the second dose. The germline V gene specifies SNHLY as CDR1 and FYNNEI as CDR2. Including cysteine and phenylalanine, the CDR3 has 15 amino acids. The only DNA kept is the CDR3, 45 bases in frame from the first base. The CDR3 regions of human TCRbeta chains were analyzed by immunosequencing. The paper's processing steps were these. Repertoire TCRs were matched against a reference library of SARS-CoV-2-specific TCRs generated with the MIRA antigen-specificity platform. Breadth meant the fraction of unique TCRs that were SARS-CoV-2-associated, whereas depth meant the fraction of total T cells that were SARS-CoV-2-associated. Each spike-specific TCR was assigned to its reactive spike region and to a CD4 or CD8 class using the MIRA data. Log10-transformed breadth and depth values were compared by one-way ANOVA with Sidak's multiple comparisons tests. As stored in TCRdb, this immuneACCESS dataset retains in-frame rearrangements with V and J assigned. A fraction of the clones does not appear; measured against another copy, unresolved V genes explain less than half of the discrepancy, and the remainder lacks a known reason. The V and J calls and the clone size are those of that table, but D and trimming were determined from the DNA. This sample gives some 150,000 clones in total; 94% of them show up just once. The ten biggest clones cover 1.3% of the sample.

The receptor chain draws on TRBV2 and TRBJ2-1; 9 bases in the middle match TRBD2. This receptor was taken from an adult in good health. The sample in question was peripheral blood, obtained on day 0 of AZD1222 vaccination. The CDR3: CASSDHASGIGPEIF. The nucleotide sequence is given as TGTGCCAGCAGTGATCATGCTAGCGGGATTGGCCCCGAGATCTTC.